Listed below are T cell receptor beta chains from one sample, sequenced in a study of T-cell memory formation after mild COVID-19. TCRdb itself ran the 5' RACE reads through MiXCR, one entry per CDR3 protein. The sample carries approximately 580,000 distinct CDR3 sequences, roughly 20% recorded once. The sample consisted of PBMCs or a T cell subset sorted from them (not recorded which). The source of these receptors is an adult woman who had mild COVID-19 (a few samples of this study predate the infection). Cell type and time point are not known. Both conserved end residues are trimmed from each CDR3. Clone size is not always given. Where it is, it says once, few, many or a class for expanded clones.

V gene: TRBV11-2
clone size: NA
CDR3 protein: ASSPPGLALAEQF

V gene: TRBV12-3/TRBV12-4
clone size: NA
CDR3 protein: ASRGDRVETQY

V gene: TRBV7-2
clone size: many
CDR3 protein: ASSLDHSYNSPLH

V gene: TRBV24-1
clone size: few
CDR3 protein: ATAGAGANVLT

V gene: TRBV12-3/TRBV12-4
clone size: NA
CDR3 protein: ASSSRPRMEAGNQPQH

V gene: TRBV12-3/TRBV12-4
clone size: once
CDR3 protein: ASRVFSDSSPEDDYGYT

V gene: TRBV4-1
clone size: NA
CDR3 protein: ASSQETQKIAAQY

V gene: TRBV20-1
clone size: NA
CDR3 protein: SARRTSGRNEQF

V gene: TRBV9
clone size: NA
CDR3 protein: ASSLWRSGELF

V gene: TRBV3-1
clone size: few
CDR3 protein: ASSQSLDTQY

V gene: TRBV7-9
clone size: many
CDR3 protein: ASSLTGPSYEQY

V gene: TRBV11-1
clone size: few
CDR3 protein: ASSWAIGTRDEQY

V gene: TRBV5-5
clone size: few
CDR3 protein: ASSLSFNRGGLAEAF

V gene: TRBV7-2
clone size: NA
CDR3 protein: ASSAAGGTYEQY

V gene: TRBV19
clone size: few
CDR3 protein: ASSTPTVRGYGYT

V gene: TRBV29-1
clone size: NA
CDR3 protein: SVVLGNEGDTQY

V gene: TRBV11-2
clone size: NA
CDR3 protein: ATRTLGTDTQY

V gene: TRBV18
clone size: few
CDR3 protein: ASSAGSVQETQY

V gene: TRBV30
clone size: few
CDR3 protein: AWSGTVYGYT

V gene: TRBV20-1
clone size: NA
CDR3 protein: SATNAGTGSYEQY

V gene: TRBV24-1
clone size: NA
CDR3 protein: ATSDQGETQY

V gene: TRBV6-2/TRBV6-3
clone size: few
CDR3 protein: ASSSTPILPF

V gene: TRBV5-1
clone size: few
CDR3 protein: ASGQRELAGGVYEQY

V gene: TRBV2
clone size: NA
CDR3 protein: ASSEGFGTRPQH

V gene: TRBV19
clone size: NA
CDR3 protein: ASSIGDGYT

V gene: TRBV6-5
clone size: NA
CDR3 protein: ASSSVLGTGEGEKLF

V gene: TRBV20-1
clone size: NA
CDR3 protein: SARGQGGSNTEAF

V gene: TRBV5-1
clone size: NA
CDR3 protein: ASSTKTGWGTEAF

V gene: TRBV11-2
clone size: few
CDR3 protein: ASSPDVTQY

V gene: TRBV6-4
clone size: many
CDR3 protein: ASSDSPDSSTEAF

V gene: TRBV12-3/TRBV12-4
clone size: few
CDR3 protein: ASSPASGRAQY

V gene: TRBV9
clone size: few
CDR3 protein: ASSYQGLSYNEQF

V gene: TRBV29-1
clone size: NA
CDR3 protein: SVSGTSEFYEQF

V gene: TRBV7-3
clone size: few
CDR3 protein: ASSTTGDSPLH

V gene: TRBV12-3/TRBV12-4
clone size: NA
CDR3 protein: ASTLGQGIDTEAF

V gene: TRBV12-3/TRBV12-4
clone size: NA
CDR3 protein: ASSPPLTSSNYEQY

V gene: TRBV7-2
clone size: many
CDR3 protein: ASSLQAGGQDTQY

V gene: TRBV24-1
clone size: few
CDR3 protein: ATSGGVHQVGDEQF

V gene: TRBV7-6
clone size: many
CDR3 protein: ASSLTSGGIQETQY